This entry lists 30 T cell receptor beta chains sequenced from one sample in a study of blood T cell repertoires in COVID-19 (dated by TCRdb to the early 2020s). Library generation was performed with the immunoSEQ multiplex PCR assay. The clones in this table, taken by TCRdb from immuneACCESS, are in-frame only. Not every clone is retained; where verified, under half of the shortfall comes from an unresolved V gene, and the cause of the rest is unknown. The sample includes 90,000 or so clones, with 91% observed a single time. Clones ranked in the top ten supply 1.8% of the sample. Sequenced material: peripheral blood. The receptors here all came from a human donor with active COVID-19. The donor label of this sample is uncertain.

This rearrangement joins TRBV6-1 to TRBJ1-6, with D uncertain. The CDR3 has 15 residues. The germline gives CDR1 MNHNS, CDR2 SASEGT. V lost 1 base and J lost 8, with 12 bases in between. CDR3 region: CASSEGPRGDSPLHF. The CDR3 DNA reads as TGTGCCAGCAGTGAAGGACCCAGAGGTGATTCACCCCTCCACTTT.

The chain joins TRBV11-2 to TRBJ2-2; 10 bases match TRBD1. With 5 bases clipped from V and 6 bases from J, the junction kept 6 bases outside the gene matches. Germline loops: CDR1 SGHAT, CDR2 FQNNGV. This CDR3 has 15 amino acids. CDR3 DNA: TGTGCCAGCAGCGCCCGGGACAGGGGATCCGGGGAGCTGTTTTTT. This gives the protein CASSARDRGSGELFF.

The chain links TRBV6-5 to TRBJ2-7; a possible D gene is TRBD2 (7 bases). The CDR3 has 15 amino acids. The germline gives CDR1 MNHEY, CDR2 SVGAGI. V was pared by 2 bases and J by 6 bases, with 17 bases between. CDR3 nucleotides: TGTGCCAGCAGTTACCGGGCGGGGGCCCCCGCCGAGCAGTACTTC. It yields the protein CASSYRAGAPAEQYF.

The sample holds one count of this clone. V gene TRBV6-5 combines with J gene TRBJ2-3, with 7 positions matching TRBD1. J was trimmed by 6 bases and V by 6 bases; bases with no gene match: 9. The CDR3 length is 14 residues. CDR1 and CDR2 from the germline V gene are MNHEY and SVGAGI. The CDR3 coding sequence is TGTGCCAGCAGGCTAGAGACAGGGTGGGATACGCAGTATTTT. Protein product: CASRLETGWDTQYF.

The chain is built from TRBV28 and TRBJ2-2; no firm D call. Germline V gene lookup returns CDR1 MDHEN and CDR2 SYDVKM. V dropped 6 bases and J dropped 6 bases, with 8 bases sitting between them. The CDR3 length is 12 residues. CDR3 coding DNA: TGTGCCAGCAGACCCAGGCCCGGGGAGCTGTTTTTT. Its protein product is CASRPRPGELFF.

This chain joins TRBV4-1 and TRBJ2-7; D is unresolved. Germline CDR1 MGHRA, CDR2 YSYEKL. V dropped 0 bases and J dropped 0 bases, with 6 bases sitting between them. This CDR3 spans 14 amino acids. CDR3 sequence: CASSQEIGSYEQYF. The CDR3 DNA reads TGCGCCAGCAGCCAAGAAATCGGCTCCTACGAGCAGTACTTC.

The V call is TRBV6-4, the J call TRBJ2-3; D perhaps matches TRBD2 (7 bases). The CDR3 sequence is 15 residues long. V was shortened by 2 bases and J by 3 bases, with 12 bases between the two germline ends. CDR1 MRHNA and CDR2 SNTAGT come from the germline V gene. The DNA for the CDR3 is TGTGCCAGCAGTGACGGGGGGGGCGCAACAGATACGCAGTATTTT. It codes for CASSDGGGATDTQYF.

The CDR3 spells CASSDGAGPVNYEQYF. For the CDR3, the DNA is TGTGCCAGCAGCGACGGAGCGGGGCCAGTTAACTACGAGCAGTACTTC. The chain links TRBV7-6 to TRBJ2-7, with 7 bases that match TRBD2. J gave up 3 bases and V 5 bases, and 13 bases lay outside the gene matches. Germline V gives CDR1 SGHVS, CDR2 FNYEAQ. The CDR3 spans 16 residues.

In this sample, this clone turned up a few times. CDR3: CASKDGVEKLFF. CDR3 nucleotide sequence: TGTGCCAGCAAGGACGGGGTTGAAAAACTGTTTTTT. This chain joins TRBV6-5 and TRBJ1-4; D is undetermined. Germline V gives CDR1 MNHEY, CDR2 SVGAGI. The length of the CDR3 is 12 residues. Deletions cut 7 bases from V and 7 bases from J, with 10 bases between.

CDR3 bases: TGTGCCAGCAGAGCCTCCGGGGGTATAGATACGCAGTATTTT. Translation gives CASRASGGIDTQYF. The V and J genes are TRBV6-4 and TRBJ2-3; D is possibly TRBD2 (6 bases). CDR3 length: 14 amino acids. Germline CDR1 is MRHNA and CDR2 is SNTAGT. The germline V and J ends were trimmed by 6 bases and 5 bases, with 15 bases remaining between them.

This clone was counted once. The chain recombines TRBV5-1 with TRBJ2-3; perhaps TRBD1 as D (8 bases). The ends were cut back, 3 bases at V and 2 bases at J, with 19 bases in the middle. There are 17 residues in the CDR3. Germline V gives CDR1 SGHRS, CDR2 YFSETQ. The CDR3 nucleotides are TGCGCCAGCAGCTGGCCCCGGACAGGGAGGGTCACAGATACGCAGTATTTT. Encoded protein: CASSWPRTGRVTDTQYF. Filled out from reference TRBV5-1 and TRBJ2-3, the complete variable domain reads KAGVTQTPRYLIKTRGQQVTLSCSPISGHRSVSWYQQTPGQGLQFLFEYFSETQRNKGNFPGRFSGRQFSNSRSEMNVSTLELGDSALYLCASSWPRTGRVTDTQYFGPGTRLTVL.

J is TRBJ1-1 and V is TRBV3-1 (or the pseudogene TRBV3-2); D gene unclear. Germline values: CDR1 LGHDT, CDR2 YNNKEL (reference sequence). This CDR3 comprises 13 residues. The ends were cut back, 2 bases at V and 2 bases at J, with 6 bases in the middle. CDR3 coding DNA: TGTGCCAGCAGCCAACAGCGTAACACTGAAGCTTTCTTT. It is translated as CASSQQRNTEAFF.

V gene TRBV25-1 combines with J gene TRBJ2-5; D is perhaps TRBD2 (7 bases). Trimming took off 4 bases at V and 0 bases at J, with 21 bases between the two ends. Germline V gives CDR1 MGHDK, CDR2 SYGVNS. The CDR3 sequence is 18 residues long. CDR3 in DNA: TGTGCCAGCAGTGCCCCCCGAAGGGGGGGGGTCTACCAAGAGACCCAGTACTTC. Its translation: CASSAPRRGGVYQETQYF.

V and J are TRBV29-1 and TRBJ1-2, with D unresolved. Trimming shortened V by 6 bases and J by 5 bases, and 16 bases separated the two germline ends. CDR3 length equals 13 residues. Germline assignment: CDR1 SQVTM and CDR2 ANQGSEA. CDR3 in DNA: TGCAGCGTCACCCGGGAAGGTACTTATGGCTACACCTTC. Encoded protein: CSVTREGTYGYTF.

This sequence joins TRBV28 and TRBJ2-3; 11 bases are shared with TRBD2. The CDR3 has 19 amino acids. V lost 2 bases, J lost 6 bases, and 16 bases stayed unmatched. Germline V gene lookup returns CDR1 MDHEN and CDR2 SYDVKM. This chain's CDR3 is CASSLNPPGLAGGADTQYF. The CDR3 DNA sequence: TGTGCCAGCAGTTTAAACCCCCCCGGGTTAGCGGGGGGGGCGGATACGCAGTATTTT.

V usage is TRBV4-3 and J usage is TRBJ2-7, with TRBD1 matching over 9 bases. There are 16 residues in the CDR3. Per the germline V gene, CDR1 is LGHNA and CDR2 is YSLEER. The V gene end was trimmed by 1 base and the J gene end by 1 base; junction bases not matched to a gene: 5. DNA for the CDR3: TGCGCCAGCAGCCAAGGGACAGGGGCTCCTTCCTACGAGCAGTACTTC. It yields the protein CASSQGTGAPSYEQYF.

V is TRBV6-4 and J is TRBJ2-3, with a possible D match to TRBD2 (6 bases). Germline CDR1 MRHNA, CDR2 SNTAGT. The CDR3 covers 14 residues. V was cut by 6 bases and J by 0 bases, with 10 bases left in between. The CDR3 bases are TGTGCCAGCAGCCGGGGGACTAGCACAGATACGCAGTATTTT. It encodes CASSRGTSTDTQYF.

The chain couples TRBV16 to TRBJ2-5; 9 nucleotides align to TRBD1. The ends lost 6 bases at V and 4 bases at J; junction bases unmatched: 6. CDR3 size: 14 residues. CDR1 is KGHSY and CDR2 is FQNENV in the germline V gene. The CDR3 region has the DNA TGTGCCAGCAGACGCACAGGGGGCGTAGAGACCCAGTACTTC. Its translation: CASRRTGGVETQYF.

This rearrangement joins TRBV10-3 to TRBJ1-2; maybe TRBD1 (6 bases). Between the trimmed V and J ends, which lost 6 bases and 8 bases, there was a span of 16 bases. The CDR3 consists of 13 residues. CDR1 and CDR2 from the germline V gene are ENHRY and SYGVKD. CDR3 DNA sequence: TGTGCCATCAGGGGAGGGGGTGTTGGGGGCTACACCTTC. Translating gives CAIRGGGVGGYTF.

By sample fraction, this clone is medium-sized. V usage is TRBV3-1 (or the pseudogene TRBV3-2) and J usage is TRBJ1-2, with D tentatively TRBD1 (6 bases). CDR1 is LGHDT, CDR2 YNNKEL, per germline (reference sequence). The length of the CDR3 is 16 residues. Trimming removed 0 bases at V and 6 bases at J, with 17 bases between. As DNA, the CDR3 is TGTGCCAGCAGCCAAGATGCGTCAGGGGATCTAGATGGCTACACCTTC. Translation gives CASSQDASGDLDGYTF.

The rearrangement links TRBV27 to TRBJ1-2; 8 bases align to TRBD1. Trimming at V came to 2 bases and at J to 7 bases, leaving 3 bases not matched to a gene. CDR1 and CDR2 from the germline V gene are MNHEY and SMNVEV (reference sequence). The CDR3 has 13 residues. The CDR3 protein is CASSLQGAGGYTF. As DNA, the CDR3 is TGTGCCAGCAGTTTACAGGGGGCAGGTGGCTACACCTTC.

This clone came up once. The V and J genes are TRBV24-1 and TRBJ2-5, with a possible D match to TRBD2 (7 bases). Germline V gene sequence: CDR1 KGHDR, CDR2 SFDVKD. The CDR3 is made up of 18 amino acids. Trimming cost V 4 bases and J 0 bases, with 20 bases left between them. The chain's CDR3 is CATSDPRGGGSDQETQYF. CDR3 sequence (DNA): TGTGCCACCAGTGACCCCAGAGGGGGGGGGTCCGACCAAGAGACCCAGTACTTC.

This chain's CDR3 is CASSLESGGPYEQYF. The CDR3 bases are TGTGCCAGCAGCTTAGAGTCAGGGGGCCCCTACGAGCAGTACTTC. This rearrangement joins TRBV7-2 to TRBJ2-7; the match to TRBD1 covers 8 bases. Trimming cost V 1 base and J 2 bases; bases outside gene matches: 4. Germline lookup yields CDR1 SGHTA and CDR2 FQGNSA. The CDR3 has 15 amino acids.

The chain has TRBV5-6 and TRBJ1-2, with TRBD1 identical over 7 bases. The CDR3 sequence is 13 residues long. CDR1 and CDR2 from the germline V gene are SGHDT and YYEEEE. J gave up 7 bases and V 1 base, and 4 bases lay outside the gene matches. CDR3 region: CASSLRRGPGYTF. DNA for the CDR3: TGTGCCAGCAGCTTGCGAAGGGGGCCTGGCTACACCTTC.

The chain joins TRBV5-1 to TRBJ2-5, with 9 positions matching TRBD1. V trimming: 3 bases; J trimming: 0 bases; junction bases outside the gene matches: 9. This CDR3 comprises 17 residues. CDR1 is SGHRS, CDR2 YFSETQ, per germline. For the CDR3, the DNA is TGCGCCAGCAGCTCGTGGCCGAACAGGGGGCACCAAGAGACCCAGTACTTC. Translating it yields CASSSWPNRGHQETQYF.

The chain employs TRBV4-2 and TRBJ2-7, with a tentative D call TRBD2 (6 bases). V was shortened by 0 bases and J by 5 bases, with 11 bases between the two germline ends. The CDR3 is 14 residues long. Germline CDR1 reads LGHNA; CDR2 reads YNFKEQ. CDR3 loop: CASSQDGGTNEQYF. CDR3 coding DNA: TGTGCCAGCAGCCAAGATGGGGGGACCAACGAGCAGTACTTC.

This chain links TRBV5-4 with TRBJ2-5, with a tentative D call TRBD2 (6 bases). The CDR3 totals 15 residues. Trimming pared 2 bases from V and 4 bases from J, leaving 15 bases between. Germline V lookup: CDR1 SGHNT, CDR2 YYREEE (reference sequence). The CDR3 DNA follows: TGTGCCAGCAGCTTCTTAGCGGTCCCCCGAGAGACCCAGTACTTC. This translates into CASSFLAVPRETQYF.

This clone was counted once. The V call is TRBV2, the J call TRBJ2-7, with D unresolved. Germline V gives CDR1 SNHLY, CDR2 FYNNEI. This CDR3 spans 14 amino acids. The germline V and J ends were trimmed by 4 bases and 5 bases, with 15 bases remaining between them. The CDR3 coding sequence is TGTGCCAGCAGTGTTGGGCTCCTGGGCGACGAGCAGTACTTC. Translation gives CASSVGLLGDEQYF.

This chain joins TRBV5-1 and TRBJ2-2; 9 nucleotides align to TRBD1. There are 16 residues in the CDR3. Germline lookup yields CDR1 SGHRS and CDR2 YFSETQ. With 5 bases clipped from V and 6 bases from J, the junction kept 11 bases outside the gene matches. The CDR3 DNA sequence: TGCGCCAGCAGTTCCGTCCCGGGACAGGGCCCCGGGGAGCTGTTTTTT. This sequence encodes CASSSVPGQGPGELFF.

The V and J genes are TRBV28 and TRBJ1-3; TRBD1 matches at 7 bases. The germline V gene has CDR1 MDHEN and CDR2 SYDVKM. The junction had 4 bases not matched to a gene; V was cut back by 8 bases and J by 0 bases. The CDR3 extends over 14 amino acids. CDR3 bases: TGTGCCAGCTCAGGGACAGTCTCTGGAAACACCATATATTTT. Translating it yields CASSGTVSGNTIYF.